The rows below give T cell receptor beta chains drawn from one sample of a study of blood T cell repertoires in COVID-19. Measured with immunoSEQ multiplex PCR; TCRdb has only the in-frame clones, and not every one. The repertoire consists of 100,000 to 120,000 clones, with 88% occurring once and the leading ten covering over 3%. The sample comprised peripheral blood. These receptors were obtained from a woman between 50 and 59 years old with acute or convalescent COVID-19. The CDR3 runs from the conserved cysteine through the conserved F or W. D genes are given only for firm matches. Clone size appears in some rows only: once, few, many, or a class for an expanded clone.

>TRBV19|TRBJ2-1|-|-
TGTGCCAGTAGTTCGCCGATTCCTCCTAGAGAGCAGTTCTTC
CASSSPIPPREQFF
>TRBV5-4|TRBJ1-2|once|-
TGTGCCAGCAGCTTGGCAGGGATTAACTATGGCTACACCTTC
CASSLAGINYGYTF
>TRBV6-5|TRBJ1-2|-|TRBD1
TGTGCCAGCAGTCAACAGGGGTTTGGCTACACCTTC
CASSQQGFGYTF
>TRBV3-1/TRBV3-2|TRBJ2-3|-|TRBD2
TGTGCCAGCAGCACCACTAGCGGCCGCACAGATACGCAGTATTTT
CASSTTSGRTDTQYF
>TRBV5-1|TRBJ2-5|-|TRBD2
TGCGCCAGCAGCTTCGGACTAGCGGGAGGTGAAGAGACCCAGTACTTC
CASSFGLAGGEETQYF
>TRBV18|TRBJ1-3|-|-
TGTGCCAGCTCACCGGACTCCGGGGTGATCGGAAACACCATATATTTT
CASSPDSGVIGNTIYF
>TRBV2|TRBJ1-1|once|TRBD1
TGTGCCAGCACTCATGACAGGGGGTTCACTGAAGCTTTCTTT
CASTHDRGFTEAFF
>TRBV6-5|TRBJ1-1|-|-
TGTGCCAGCACCAACCGACAGAACACTGAAGCTTTCTTT
CASTNRQNTEAFF
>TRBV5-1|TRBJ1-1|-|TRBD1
TGCGCCAGCAGTCGTGGGACAGGGAACACTGAAGCTTTCTTT
CASSRGTGNTEAFF
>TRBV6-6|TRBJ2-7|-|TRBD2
TGTGCCAGCAGTTACAGAGCGGGAATTAGCTACGAGCAGTACTTC
CASSYRAGISYEQYF
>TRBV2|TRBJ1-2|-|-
TGTGCCAGCAGTGATGCAGGTACCTATGGCTACACCTTC
CASSDAGTYGYTF
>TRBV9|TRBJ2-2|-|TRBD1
TGTGCCAGCAGCGTAGATTGGGACAGGGGATTCAGCGGGGAGCTGTTTTTT
CASSVDWDRGFSGELFF
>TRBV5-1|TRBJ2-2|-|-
TGCGCCAGCAGCCCCCACGGGAACACCGGGGAGCTGTTTTTT
CASSPHGNTGELFF
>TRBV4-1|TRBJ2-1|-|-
TGCGCCAGCAGCCAGGGCGGGAGTTCAGGGGCCAACAATGAGCAGTTCTTC
CASSQGGSSGANNEQFF
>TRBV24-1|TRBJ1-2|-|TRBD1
TGTGCCACCAGTGAGCCGGGACAGGGGGACGGCTACACCTTC
CATSEPGQGDGYTF
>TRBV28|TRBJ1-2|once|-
TGTGCCAGCGGCCTCGAGATTCAGCGGGGCTACACCTTC
CASGLEIQRGYTF
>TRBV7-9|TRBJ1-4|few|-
TGTGCCAGCAGCTCTTCCTCCGAAAAACTGTTTTTT
CASSSSSEKLFF
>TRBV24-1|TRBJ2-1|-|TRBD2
TGTGCCACCAGTGATGGGCTAGCGGAGTCCTACAATGAGCAGTTCTTC
CATSDGLAESYNEQFF
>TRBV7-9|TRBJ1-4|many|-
TGTGCCAGCAGCTCGAACTTGAGTAACGAAAAACTGTTTTTT
CASSSNLSNEKLFF
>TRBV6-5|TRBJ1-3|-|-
TGTGCCAGCAGGGCAGGGATGGGAAACACCATATATTTT
CASRAGMGNTIYF
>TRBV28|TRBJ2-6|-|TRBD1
TGTGCCAGCGGAACGGGACAGGGAAGGATAGGGGCCAACGTCCTGACTTTC
CASGTGQGRIGANVLTF
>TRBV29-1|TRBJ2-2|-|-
TGCAGCGTTCGGGAACAGGGGAACACCGGGGAGCTGTTTTTT
CSVREQGNTGELFF
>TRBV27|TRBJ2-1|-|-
TGTGCCAGCAGCCCCGGCAATGAGCAGTTCTTC
CASSPGNEQFF
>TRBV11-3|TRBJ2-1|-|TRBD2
TGTGCCAGCAGCGGCGAAGCGGGAGGGAATGAGCAGTTCTTC
CASSGEAGGNEQFF
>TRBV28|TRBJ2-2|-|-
TGTGCCAGCAGACCGTACAGGGACACCGGGGAGCTGTTTTTT
CASRPYRDTGELFF
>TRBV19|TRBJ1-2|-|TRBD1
TGTGCCAGTACCACTGCCCGGCCAGGGGGCGAGAGCTATGGCTACACCTTC
CASTTARPGGESYGYTF
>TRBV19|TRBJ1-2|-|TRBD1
TGTGCCAGTAGTACCCCCCTGGACGACAGGGGCTACTATGGCTACACCTTC
CASSTPLDDRGYYGYTF
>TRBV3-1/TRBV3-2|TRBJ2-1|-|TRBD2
TGTGCCAGCAGCCAAGAACTAGCGAGAAATGAGCAGTTCTTC
CASSQELARNEQFF
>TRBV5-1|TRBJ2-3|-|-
TGCGCCAGCAGCTTGGGAGGGAGCACAGATACGCAGTATTTT
CASSLGGSTDTQYF
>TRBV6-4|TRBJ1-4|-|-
TGTGCCAGCAGCCTGGAGGGAGGTGAAAAACTGTTTTTT
CASSLEGGEKLFF
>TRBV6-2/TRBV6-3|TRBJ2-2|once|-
TGTGCCAGCAGTTACTCCCCAGGTGTTGGGGAGCTGTTTTTT
CASSYSPGVGELFF
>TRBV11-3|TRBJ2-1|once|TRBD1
TGTGCCAGCAGCTTATGGGACAGGCGTCACAATGAGCAGTTCTTC
CASSLWDRRHNEQFF
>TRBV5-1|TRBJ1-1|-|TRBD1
TGCGCCAGCAGCCAAGATACAGGGGTGAACACTGAAGCTTTCTTT
CASSQDTGVNTEAFF
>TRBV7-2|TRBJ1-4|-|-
TGTGCCAGCAGCCAGACATCTTATAATGAAAAACTGTTTTTT
CASSQTSYNEKLFF
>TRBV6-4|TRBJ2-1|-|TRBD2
TGTGCCAGCAGTGGACCGGGACTAGCGGGATCTGAGCAGTTCTTC
CASSGPGLAGSEQFF
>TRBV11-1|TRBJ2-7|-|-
TGTGCCAGCAGCTCTCCCGCATGGGGGGACTACGAGCAGTACTTC
CASSSPAWGDYEQYF